The 27 T cell receptor beta chains in this list originate from one sample, sequenced in a study of PD-1 blockade in classical Hodgkin lymphoma. Every patient relapsed after autologous stem cell transplantation, and brentuximab vedotin exposure varied. Thawed PBMCs were the source of CD4+ T cells, purified by magnetic negative selection. Assay: immunoSEQ multiplex PCR; the TCRdb copy retains only in-frame clones and omits some. The repertoire has about 35,000 clones, 90% of them found once; the top ten carry about 0.23%. Sample: CD4+ T cells from blood, taken at baseline. These receptors came from a human donor with classical Hodgkin lymphoma.

The V and J genes are TRBV28 and TRBJ1-2; 8 positions match TRBD1. CDR1 is MDHEN, CDR2 SYDVKM, per germline. V shed 2 bases and J 6 bases; nucleotides not matched to a gene: 14. This CDR3 spans 17 amino acids. CDR3 nucleotides: TGTGCCAGCAGTTTACCGGGACAGGAATGGAGTGGCCATGGCTACACCTTC. Amino acids: CASSLPGQEWSGHGYTF.

The chain links TRBV5-3 to TRBJ2-1; D gene unclear. TRBV5-3 is sorted into the ORF group, with uncertain function. This CDR3 comprises 14 residues. V gave up 7 bases and J gave up 0 bases, with 11 bases separating them. The CDR3 loop is CAREPYSSYNEQFF. In DNA form, the CDR3 reads TGTGCCAGAGAGCCTTATAGCTCCTACAATGAGCAGTTCTTC.

This clone has only one observation. The CDR3 spells CASSLDPGGFNEQFF. The CDR3 region has the DNA TGTGCCAGCAGCTTAGACCCCGGGGGTTTCAATGAGCAGTTCTTC. V and J are TRBV11-3 and TRBJ2-1, with D perhaps TRBD2 (6 bases). Trimming pared 0 bases from V and 6 bases from J, leaving 12 bases between. The germline gives CDR1 SGHNT, CDR2 YENEEA. This CDR3 has 15 amino acids.

V usage is TRBV10-3 and J usage is TRBJ1-2; 8 nucleotides align to TRBD1. Germline values: CDR1 ENHRY, CDR2 SYGVKD. The CDR3 is 16 residues long. V was clipped by 0 bases and J by 7 bases; unmatched bases: 10. The CDR3 nucleotides are TGTGCCATCAGTGAGTCGGGTGACAGGGGCCGGGGTGGCTACACCTTC. Protein sequence: CAISESGDRGRGGYTF.

V gene TRBV4-2 combines with J gene TRBJ2-2, with D tentatively TRBD1 (5 bases). This CDR3 has 17 amino acids. Trimming cost V 1 base and J 0 bases, with 12 bases left between them. CDR1 LGHNA and CDR2 YNFKEQ come from the germline V gene. CDR3 coding DNA: TGTGCCAGCAGCCAAGGCAGGGCCGCGGCGAACACCGGGGAGCTGTTTTTT. The encoded protein is CASSQGRAAANTGELFF.

The chain links TRBV5-4 to TRBJ2-7; 8 bases match TRBD1. This CDR3 is 15 amino acids long. In germline, CDR1 is SGHNT, CDR2 YYREEE (reference sequence). Trimming took 5 bases from V and 5 from J; bases not matched to a gene: 12. CDR3 sequence (DNA): TGTGCCAGCAGTAGACAGGGGCCCCGGTTGGACGAGCAGTACTTC. This sequence encodes CASSRQGPRLDEQYF. Drawing the rest from reference TRBV5-4 and TRBJ2-7, the complete variable domain is ETGVTQSPTHLIKTRGQQVTLRCSSQSGHNTVSWYQQALGQGPQFIFQYYREEENGRGNFPPRFSGLQFPNYSSELNVNALELDDSALYLCASSRQGPRLDEQYFGPGTRLTVT.

The rearrangement links TRBV11-2 to TRBJ2-1; 12 positions match TRBD2. Germline loops: CDR1 SGHAT, CDR2 FQNNGV. V lost 3 bases, J lost 7 bases, and 10 bases stayed unmatched. The CDR3 is 17 residues long. CDR3 coding DNA: TGTGCCAGCAGCTTTAGGCCTAGCGGGAGGGTGGGGAATGAGCAGTTCTTC. It encodes CASSFRPSGRVGNEQFF.

This chain connects TRBV30 to TRBJ1-6; TRBD1 agrees at 7 bases. The CDR3 is 13 residues long. Trimming cost V 1 base and J 7 bases; bases outside gene matches: 1. Germline CDR1 GTSNPN, CDR2 SVGIG (reference sequence). CDR3 nucleotide sequence: TGTGCCTGGAGTGAGACAGGGAATTCACCCCTCCACTTT. It translates to CAWSETGNSPLHF.

The rearrangement uses TRBV11-2 and TRBJ1-1; no reliable D call. This CDR3 has 15 amino acids. The V gene lost 5 bases and the J gene lost 1 base, with 14 bases spanning the gap. In germline, CDR1 is SGHAT, CDR2 FQNNGV. The CDR3 loop reads CASSLRSRSNTEAFF. The CDR3 DNA is TGTGCCAGCAGCCTCCGAAGCCGGTCGAACACTGAAGCTTTCTTT.

The V and J genes are TRBV7-6 and TRBJ2-2; TRBD2 aligns across 8 bases. CDR3 length: 16 residues. After removal of 1 base from V and 0 bases from J, the junction contained 1 base not matched to a gene. Germline CDR1 reads SGHVS; CDR2 reads FNYEAQ. CDR3 DNA sequence: TGTGCCAGCAGCTTAGGTAGCGGGGCGAACACCGGGGAGCTGTTTTTT. It yields the protein CASSLGSGANTGELFF.

The rearrangement uses TRBV5-4 and TRBJ2-7; tentative D call: TRBD2 (5 bases). Germline CDR1 reads SGHNT; CDR2 reads YYREEE (reference sequence). The CDR3 is 14 residues long. Trimming left V 0 bases short and J 3 bases short, with 10 bases between. The CDR3 bases are TGTGCCAGCAGCTTGGACTACCGGGGCTACGAGCAGTACTTC. Protein product: CASSLDYRGYEQYF.

This rearrangement joins TRBV10-2 to TRBJ2-6; a possible D gene is TRBD1 (6 bases). The V and J ends lost 6 bases and 1 base respectively, with 19 bases between them. The CDR3 sequence is 18 residues long. CDR1 and CDR2 from the germline V gene are WSHSY and SAAADI. CDR3 residues: CASRADSPTRSGANVLTF. CDR3 sequence (DNA): TGCGCCAGCAGGGCGGACAGCCCCACGAGGTCTGGGGCCAACGTCCTGACTTTC.

The chain combines TRBV19 with TRBJ2-7, with D unclear. The CDR3 totals 15 residues. The V end was cut by 4 bases, the J end by 5 bases, with 18 bases between. Germline lookup yields CDR1 LNHDA and CDR2 SQIVND (reference sequence). CDR3 sequence (DNA): TGTGCCAGTAGTAGGGAAACCCTCGGGTGGCACGAGCAGTACTTC. It codes for CASSRETLGWHEQYF.

The rearrangement uses TRBV11-2 and TRBJ1-3, with D possibly TRBD1 on 6 matching bases. The ends were cut back, 7 bases at V and 2 bases at J, with 12 bases in the middle. In germline, CDR1 is SGHAT, CDR2 FQNNGV. The length of the CDR3 is 14 residues. In DNA, the CDR3 is TGTGCCAGCACCCGGCCAGGGGCTGGAAACACCATATATTTT. Translation gives CASTRPGAGNTIYF.

CDR3 bases: TGCGCCAGCAGTGAGTCGACTCGGGAGCGGAGGCCCTACAATGAGCAGTTCTTC. It translates to CASSESTRERRPYNEQFF. The V and J genes are TRBV10-1 and TRBJ2-1; TRBD2 might be the D (6 bases). V shed 0 bases and J shed 2 bases, with 17 bases lying between them. Germline-derived CDR1 and CDR2 are WNHNN and SYGVQD (reference sequence). This CDR3 comprises 18 residues.

The chain joins TRBV6-1 to TRBJ1-1, with 7 bases identical to TRBD1. Trimming took 5 bases from V and 0 from J; bases not matched to a gene: 3. Looked up from germline, CDR1 is MNHNS and CDR2 is SASEGT. The CDR3 is made up of 14 amino acids. CDR3 bases: TGTGCCAGCAGTAGACAGGGCTTGAACACTGAAGCTTTCTTT. It yields the protein CASSRQGLNTEAFF.

This chain uses TRBV9 with TRBJ2-3; D is undetermined. The CDR3 is 13 amino acids. Germline CDR1 reads SGDLS; CDR2 reads YYNGEE. Between the trimmed V and J ends, which lost 3 bases and 3 bases, there was a span of 8 bases. Written as DNA, the CDR3 is TGTGCCAGCAGCGGACGGAAAACAGATACGCAGTATTTT. It codes for CASSGRKTDTQYF. The full variable domain, its missing parts supplied by reference TRBV9 and TRBJ2-3, is DSGVTQTPKHLITATGQRVTLRCSPRSGDLSVYWYQQSLDQGLQFLIQYYNGEERAKGNILERFSAQQFPDLHSELNLSSLELGDSALYFCASSGRKTDTQYFGPGTRLTVL.

The rearrangement links TRBV7-6 to TRBJ2-5; the D call may be TRBD1 or TRBD2 (5 bases each). The CDR3 length is 16 residues. Germline V lookup: CDR1 SGHVS, CDR2 FNYEAQ. V was pared by 7 bases and J by 1 base, with 19 bases between. This CDR3 reads CASILIPRGAQETQYF. The CDR3 DNA follows: TGTGCCAGCATCCTAATACCGAGGGGTGCCCAAGAGACCCAGTACTTC.

This CDR3 reads CASSDAGTATDTQYF. CDR3 sequence (DNA): TGTGCCAGCAGTGACGCGGGGACAGCCACAGATACGCAGTATTTT. The V call is TRBV6-4, the J call TRBJ2-3, with D tentatively TRBD1 (7 bases). Trimming took 2 bases from V and 2 from J, leaving 11 bases between them. Germline V gene sequence: CDR1 MRHNA, CDR2 SNTAGT. This CDR3 is 15 amino acids long.

The rearrangement uses TRBV20-1 and TRBJ2-7; D unresolved. Germline loops: CDR1 DFQATT, CDR2 SNEGSKA (reference sequence). The CDR3 has 11 amino acids. The V end was cut by 3 bases, the J end by 2 bases, with 5 bases between. CDR3: CSASKTYEQYF. As DNA, the CDR3 is TGCAGTGCTAGCAAGACCTACGAGCAGTACTTC.

This clone was seen a single time. The rearrangement uses TRBV6-1 and TRBJ2-2; 11 nucleotides line up with TRBD1. Looked up from germline, CDR1 is MNHNS and CDR2 is SASEGT. This CDR3 region has 16 residues. The junction had 3 bases not matched to a gene; V was cut back by 1 base and J by 5 bases. This CDR3 reads CASSEVGTGGTGELFF. CDR3 sequence (DNA): TGTGCCAGCAGTGAAGTGGGGACAGGGGGGACCGGGGAGCTGTTTTTT.

The chain uses TRBV27 and TRBJ2-3; D could derive from TRBD1 or TRBD2 (7 bases each). Germline CDR1 and CDR2: MNHEY and SMNVEV (reference sequence). The CDR3 spans 14 residues. V was trimmed by 3 bases and J by 4 bases, leaving 11 bases between them. The CDR3: CASSFQGGSDTQYF. The CDR3 nucleotides are TGTGCCAGCAGTTTCCAGGGGGGGTCAGATACGCAGTATTTT.

The CDR3 loop reads CASSLPSGRPPDTQYF. As DNA, the CDR3 is TGTGCCAGCAGCTTACCCAGCGGGAGACCCCCAGATACGCAGTATTTT. The chain is built from TRBV7-9 and TRBJ2-3; 8 bases line up with TRBD2. The CDR3 extends over 16 amino acids. After removal of 2 bases from V and 4 bases from J, the junction contained 8 bases not matched to a gene. The germline V gene encodes CDR1 SEHNR and CDR2 FQNEAQ (reference sequence).

The chain combines TRBV5-1 with TRBJ2-7; 11 bases match TRBD1. Germline V gives CDR1 SGHRS, CDR2 YFSETQ. V shed 3 bases and J 3 bases; nucleotides not matched to a gene: 5. The CDR3 has 15 amino acids. The CDR3 nucleotides are TGCGCCAGCAGCTCTAGGGACAGGGGGAACTACGAGCAGTACTTC. Protein product: CASSSRDRGNYEQYF.

V is TRBV30 and J is TRBJ1-1; D is uncertain. This CDR3 is built from 11 residues. Germline-derived CDR1 and CDR2 are GTSNPN and SVGIG (reference sequence). Trimming left V 2 bases short and J 7 bases short, with 8 bases between. In DNA, the CDR3 is TGTGCCTGGAGTTTAGGGATTGAAGCTTTCTTT. Translated: CAWSLGIEAFF.

The chain employs TRBV9 and TRBJ2-1, with 12 nucleotides matching TRBD2. This CDR3 contains 17 residues. Trimming removed 0 bases from V and 3 bases from J; junction bases left unmatched: 4. Per germline, CDR1 SGDLS and CDR2 YYNGEE. CDR3 coding DNA: TGTGCCAGCAGCGTAGAGGCACTAGCGGGAGGCTACAATGAGCAGTTCTTC. This translates into CASSVEALAGGYNEQFF.

CDR3 protein: CASSSLPTAEAFF. CDR3 DNA: TGTGCCAGCAGTTCACTTCCGACAGCTGAAGCTTTCTTT. The chain joins TRBV28 to TRBJ1-1, with D possibly TRBD1 on 5 matching bases. Trimming removed 4 bases from V and 6 bases from J, with 12 bases in between. This CDR3 has 13 amino acids. Germline assignment: CDR1 MDHEN and CDR2 SYDVKM.